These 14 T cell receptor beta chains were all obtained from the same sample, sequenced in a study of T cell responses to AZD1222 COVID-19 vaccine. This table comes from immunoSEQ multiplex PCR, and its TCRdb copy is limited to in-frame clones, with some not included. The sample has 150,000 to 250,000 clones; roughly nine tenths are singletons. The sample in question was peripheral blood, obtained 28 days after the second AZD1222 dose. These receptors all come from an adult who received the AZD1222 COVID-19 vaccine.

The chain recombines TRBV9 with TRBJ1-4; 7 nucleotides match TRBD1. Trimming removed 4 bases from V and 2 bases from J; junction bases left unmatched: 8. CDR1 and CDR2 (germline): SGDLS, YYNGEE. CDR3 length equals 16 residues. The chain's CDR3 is CASSPRDRNTNEKLFF. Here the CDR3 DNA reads TGTGCCAGCAGCCCCCGGGACAGAAACACTAATGAAAAACTGTTTTTT.

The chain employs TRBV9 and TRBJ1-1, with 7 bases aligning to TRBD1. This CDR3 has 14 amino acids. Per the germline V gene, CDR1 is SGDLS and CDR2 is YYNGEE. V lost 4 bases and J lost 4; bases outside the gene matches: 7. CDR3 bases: TGTGCCAGCAGCAACAGGGGCTGGGGCACTGAAGCTTTCTTT. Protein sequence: CASSNRGWGTEAFF.

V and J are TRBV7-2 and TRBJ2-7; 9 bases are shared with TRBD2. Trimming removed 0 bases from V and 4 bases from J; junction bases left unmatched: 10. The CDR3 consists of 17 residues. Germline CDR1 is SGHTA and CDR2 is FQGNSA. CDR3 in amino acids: CASSLAPTHLAGYEQYF. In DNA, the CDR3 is TGTGCCAGCAGCTTAGCGCCAACCCATCTAGCGGGGTACGAGCAGTACTTC.

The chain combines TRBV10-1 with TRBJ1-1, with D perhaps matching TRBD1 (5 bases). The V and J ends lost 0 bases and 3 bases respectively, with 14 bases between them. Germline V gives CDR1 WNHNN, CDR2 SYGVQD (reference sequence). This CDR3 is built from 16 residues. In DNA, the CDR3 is TGCGCCAGCAGTGAGTCGCCCGACAGACCAGACACTGAAGCTTTCTTT. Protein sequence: CASSESPDRPDTEAFF.

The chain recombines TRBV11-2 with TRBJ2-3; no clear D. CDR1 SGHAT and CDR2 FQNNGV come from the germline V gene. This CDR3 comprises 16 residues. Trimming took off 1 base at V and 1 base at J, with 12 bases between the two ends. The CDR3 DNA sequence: TGTGCCAGCAGCTTAGGGGTCGGCGGCCGCACAGATACGCAGTATTTT. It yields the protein CASSLGVGGRTDTQYF.

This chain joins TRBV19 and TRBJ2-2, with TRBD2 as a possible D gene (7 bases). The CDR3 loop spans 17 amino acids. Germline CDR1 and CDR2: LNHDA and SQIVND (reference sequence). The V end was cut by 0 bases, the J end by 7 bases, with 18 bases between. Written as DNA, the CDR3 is TGTGCCAGTAGTATAGATCCGTTGGGAGGGGGTGACGGGGAGCTGTTTTTT. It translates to CASSIDPLGGGDGELFF.

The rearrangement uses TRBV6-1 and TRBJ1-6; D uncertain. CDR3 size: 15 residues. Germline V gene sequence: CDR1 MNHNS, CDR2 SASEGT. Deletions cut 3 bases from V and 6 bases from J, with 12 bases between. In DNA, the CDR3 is TGTGCCAGCAGTGAGGGAAATCATCCTAATTCACCCCTCCACTTT. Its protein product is CASSEGNHPNSPLHF.

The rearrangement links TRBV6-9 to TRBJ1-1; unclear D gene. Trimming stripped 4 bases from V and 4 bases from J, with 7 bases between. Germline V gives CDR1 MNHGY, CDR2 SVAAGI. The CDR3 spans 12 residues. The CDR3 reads CASSSGSTEAFF. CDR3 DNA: TGTGCCAGCAGTTCCGGAAGCACTGAAGCTTTCTTT.

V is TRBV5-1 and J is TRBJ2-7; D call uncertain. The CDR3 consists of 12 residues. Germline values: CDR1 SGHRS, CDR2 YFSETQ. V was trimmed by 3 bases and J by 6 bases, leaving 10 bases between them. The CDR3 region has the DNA TGCGCCAGCAGCTCGAGTCCCCGCGAGCAGTACTTC. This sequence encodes CASSSSPREQYF.

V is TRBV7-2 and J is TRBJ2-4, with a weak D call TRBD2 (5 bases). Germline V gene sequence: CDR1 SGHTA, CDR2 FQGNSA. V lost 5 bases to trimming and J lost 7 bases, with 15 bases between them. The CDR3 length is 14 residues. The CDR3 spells CASSPRRNGNIQYF. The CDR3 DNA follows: TGTGCCAGCAGCCCCCGGAGGAATGGGAACATTCAGTACTTC.

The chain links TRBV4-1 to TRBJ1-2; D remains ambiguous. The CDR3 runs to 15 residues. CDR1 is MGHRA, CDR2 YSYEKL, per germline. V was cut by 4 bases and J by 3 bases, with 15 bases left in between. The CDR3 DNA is TGCGCCAGCAGCCCGAGGGAGACCAAGCACTATGGCTACACCTTC. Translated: CASSPRETKHYGYTF.

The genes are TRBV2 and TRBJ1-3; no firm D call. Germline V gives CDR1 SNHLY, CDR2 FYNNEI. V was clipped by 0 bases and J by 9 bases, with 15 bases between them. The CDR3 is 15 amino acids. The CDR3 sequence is CASSEAPGSGSTIYF. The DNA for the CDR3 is TGTGCCAGCAGTGAAGCGCCTGGCTCGGGGAGCACCATATATTTT.

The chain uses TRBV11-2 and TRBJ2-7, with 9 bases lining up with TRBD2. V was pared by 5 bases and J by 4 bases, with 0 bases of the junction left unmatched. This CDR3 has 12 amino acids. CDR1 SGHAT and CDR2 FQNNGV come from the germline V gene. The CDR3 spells CASSLAGYEQYF. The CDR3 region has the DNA TGTGCCAGCAGCCTAGCGGGGTACGAGCAGTACTTC.

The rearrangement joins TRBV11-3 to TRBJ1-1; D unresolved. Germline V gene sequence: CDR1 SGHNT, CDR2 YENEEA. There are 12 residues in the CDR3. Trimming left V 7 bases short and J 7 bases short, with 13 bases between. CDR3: CASTLNGNEAFF. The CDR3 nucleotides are TGTGCCAGCACCCTAAACGGGAATGAAGCTTTCTTT.